Sequencing of this TCR beta chain was carried out in a study of blood T cells in healthy people across ages. Findings of the study overall: PBMCs were not sorted, which prevented a conclusive comparison of naive versus antigen-experienced cells.

The use of a sample-barcoded 5' primer and a J-beta primer mix characterized a second PCR of about 6 to 11 cycles. CDR3-containing paired-end reads numbered at least 3 million in each sample. Using its own MiXCR run on the 5' RACE reads, TCRdb lists one record per CDR3 protein. This table holds about 1.8 million distinct CDR3 sequences, about 50% found once. Notes on this clonotype: Its antigen remains unidentified.

The CDR3 is 15 residues long. Between the trimmed V and J ends, which lost 3 bases and 3 bases, there was a span of 15 bases. Looked up from germline, CDR1 is MDHEN and CDR2 is SYDVKM. The chain has TRBV28 and TRBJ2-7, with a tentative D call TRBD2 (6 bases). The receptor was derived from a woman between 40 and 55 years old in good health. The specimen sequenced was blood. CDR3 in amino acids: CASSFAGTQNYEQYF. Written as DNA, the CDR3 is TGTGCCAGCAGTTTTGCGGGGACCCAGAACTACGAGCAGTACTTC. Full variable domain (remainder filled in from reference TRBV28 and TRBJ2-7): DVKVTQSSRYLVKRTGEKVFLECVQDMDHENMFWYRQDPGLGLRLIYFSYDVKMKEKGDIPEGYSVSREKKERFSLILESASTNQTSMYLCASSFAGTQNYEQYFGPGTRLTVT.